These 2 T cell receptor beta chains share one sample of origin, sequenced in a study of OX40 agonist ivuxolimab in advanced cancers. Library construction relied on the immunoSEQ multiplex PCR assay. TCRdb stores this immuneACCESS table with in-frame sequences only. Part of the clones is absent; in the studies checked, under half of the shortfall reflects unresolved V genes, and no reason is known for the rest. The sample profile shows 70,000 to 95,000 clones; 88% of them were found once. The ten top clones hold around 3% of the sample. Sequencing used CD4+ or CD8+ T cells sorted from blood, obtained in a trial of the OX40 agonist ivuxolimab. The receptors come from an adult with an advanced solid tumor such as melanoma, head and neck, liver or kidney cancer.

For the CDR3, the DNA is TGTGCCACCAGCAGAGAGGGGGCCAACCCCTACGAGCAGTACTTC. Its protein is CATSREGANPYEQYF. V and J are TRBV15 and TRBJ2-7; possible D gene TRBD1, 6 bases. Deletions cut 0 bases from V and 2 bases from J, with 11 bases between. Per the germline V gene, CDR1 is LNHNV and CDR2 is YYDKDF (reference sequence). CDR3 length equals 15 residues.

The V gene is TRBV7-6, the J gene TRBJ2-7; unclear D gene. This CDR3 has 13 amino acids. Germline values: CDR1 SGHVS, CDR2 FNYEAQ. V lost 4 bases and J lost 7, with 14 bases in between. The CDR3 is CASSSRASGEQYF. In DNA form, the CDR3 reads TGTGCCAGCAGCTCACGGGCCTCGGGTGAGCAGTACTTC.